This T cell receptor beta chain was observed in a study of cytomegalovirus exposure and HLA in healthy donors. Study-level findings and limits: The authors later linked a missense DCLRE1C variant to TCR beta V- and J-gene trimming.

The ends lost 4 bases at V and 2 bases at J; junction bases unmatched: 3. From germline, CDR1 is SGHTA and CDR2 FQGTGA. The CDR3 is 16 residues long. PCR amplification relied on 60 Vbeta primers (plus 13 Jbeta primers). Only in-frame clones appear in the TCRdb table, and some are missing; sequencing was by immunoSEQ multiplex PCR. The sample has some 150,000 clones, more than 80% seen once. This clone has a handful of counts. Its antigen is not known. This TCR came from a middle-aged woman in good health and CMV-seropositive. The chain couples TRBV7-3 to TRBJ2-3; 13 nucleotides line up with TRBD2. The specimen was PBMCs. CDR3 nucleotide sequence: TGTGCCAGCAGCTCAGGACTAGCGGGGGCCACAGATACGCAGTATTTT. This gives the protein CASSSGLAGATDTQYF.